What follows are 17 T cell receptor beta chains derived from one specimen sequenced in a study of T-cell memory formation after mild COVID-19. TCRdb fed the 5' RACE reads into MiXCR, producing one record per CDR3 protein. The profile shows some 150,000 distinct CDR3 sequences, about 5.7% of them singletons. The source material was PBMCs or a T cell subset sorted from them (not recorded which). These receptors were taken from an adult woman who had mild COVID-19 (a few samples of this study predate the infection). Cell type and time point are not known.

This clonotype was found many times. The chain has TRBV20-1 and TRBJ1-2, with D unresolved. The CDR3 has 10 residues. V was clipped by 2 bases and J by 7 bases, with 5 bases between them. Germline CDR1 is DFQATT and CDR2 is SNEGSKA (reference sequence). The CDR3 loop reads CSARQGGYTF. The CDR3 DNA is TGCAGTGCTAGACAAGGTGGCTACACCTTC.

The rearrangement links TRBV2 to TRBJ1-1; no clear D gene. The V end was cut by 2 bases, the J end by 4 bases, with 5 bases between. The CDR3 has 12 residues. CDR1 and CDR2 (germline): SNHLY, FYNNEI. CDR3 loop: CASSERITEAFF. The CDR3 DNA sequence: TGTGCCAGCAGTGAAAGGATCACTGAAGCTTTCTTT.

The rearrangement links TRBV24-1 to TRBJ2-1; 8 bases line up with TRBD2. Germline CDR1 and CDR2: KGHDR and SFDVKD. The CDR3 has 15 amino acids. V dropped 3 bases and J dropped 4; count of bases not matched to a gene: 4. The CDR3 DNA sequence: TGTGCCACCAGTGATCCGGCTAGCGGGTACAATGAGCAGTTCTTC. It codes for CATSDPASGYNEQFF.

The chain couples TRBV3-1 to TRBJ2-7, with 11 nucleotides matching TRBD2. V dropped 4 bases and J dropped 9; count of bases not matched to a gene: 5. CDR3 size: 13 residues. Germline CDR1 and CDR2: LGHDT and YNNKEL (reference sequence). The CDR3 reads CASSLAGGSLQYF. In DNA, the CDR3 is TGTGCCAGCAGCCTAGCGGGAGGGAGTTTGCAGTACTTC.

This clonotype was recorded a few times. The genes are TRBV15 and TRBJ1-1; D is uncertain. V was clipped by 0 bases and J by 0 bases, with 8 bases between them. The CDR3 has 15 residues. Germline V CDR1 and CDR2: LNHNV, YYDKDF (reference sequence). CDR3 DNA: TGTGCCACCAGCAGAGAATCCACTCTGAACACTGAAGCTTTCTTT. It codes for CATSRESTLNTEAFF.

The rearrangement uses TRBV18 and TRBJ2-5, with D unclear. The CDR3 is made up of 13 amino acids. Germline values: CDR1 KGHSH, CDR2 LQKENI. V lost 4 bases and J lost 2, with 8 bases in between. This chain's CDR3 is CASSLLPQETQYF. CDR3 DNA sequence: TGTGCCAGCTCACTGCTCCCTCAAGAGACCCAGTACTTC. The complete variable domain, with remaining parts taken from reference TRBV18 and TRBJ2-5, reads NAGVMQNPRHLVRRRGQEARLRCSPMKGHSHVYWYRQLPEEGLKFMVYLQKENIIDESGMPKERFSAEFPKEGPSILRIQQVVRGDSAAYFCASSLLPQETQYFGPGTRLLVL.

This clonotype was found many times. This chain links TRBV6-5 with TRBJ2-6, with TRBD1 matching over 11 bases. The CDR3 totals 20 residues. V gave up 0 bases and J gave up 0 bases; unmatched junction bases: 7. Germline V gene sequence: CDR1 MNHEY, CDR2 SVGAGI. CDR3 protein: CASSYSRRGTGGSGANVLTF. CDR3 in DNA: TGTGCCAGCAGTTACTCCCGGAGAGGGACAGGGGGCTCTGGGGCCAACGTCCTGACTTTC.

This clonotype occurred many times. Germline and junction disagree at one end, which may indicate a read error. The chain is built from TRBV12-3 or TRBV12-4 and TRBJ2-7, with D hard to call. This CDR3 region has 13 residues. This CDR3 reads CASSLGASYEQYF. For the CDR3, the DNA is TGTGCCAGCAGCTTAGGTGCCTCCTACGAGCAGTACTTC.

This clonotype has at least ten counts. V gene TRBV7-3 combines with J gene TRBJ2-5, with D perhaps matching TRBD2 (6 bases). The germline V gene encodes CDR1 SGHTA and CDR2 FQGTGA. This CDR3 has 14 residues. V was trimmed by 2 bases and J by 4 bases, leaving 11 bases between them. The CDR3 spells CASSLFGRGETQYF. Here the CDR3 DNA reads TGTGCCAGCAGCTTATTCGGGAGAGGAGAGACCCAGTACTTC.

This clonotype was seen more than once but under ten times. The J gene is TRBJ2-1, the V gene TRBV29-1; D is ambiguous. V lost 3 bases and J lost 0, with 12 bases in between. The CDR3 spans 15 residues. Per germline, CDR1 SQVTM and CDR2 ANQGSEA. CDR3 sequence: CSVDPPGSSYNEQFF. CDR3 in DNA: TGCAGCGTTGATCCTCCGGGCAGCTCCTACAATGAGCAGTTCTTC.

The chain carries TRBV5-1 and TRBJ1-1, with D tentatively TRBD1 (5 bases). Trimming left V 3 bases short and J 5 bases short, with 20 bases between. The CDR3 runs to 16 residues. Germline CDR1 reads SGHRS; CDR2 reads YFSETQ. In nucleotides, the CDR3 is TGCGCCAGCAGCTCGCGGGACTTCCCTATGAGGACTGAAGCTTTCTTT. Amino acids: CASSSRDFPMRTEAFF.

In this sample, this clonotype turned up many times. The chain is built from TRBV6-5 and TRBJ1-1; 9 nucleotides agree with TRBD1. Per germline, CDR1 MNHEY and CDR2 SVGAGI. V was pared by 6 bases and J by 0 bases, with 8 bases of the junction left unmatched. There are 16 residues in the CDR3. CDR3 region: CASRQFGQGLNTEAFF. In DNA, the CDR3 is TGTGCCAGCAGACAATTCGGACAGGGGCTGAACACTGAAGCTTTCTTT.

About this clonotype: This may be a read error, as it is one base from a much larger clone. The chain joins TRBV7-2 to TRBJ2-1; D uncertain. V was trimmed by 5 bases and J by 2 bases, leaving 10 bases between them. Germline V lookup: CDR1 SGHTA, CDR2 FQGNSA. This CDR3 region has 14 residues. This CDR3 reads CASSHVEPYNEQFF. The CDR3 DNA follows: TGTGCCAGCAGCCATGTAGAACCCTACAATGAGCAGTTCTTC.

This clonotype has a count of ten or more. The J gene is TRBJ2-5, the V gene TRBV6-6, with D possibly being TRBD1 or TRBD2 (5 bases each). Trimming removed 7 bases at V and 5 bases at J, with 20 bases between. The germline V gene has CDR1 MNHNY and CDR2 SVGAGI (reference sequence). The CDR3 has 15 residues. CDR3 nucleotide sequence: TGTGCCAGCAAGACTCGGGCCAAAGGGGAGGAGACCCAGTACTTC. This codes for CASKTRAKGEETQYF.

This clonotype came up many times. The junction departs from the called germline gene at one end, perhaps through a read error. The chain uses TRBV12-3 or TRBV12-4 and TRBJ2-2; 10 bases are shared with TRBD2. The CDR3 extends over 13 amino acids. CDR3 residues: CASSLAGAGELFF. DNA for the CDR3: TGTGCCAGCAGTCTAGCGGGGGCCGGGGAGCTGTTTTTT.

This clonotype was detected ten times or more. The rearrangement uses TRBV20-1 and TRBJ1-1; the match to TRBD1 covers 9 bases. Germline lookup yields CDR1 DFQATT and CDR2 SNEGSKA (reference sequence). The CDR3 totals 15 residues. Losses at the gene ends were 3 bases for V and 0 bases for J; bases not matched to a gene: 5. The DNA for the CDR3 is TGCAGTGCTAGGGGGACAGGGTGGTTGAACACTGAAGCTTTCTTT. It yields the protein CSARGTGWLNTEAFF.

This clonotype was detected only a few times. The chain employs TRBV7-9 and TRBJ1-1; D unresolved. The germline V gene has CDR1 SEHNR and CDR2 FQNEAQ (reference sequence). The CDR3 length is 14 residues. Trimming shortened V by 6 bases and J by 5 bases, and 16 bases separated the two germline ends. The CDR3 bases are TGTGCCAGCAGTCCACGGCGGGAAATGACTGAAGCTTTCTTT. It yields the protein CASSPRREMTEAFF.